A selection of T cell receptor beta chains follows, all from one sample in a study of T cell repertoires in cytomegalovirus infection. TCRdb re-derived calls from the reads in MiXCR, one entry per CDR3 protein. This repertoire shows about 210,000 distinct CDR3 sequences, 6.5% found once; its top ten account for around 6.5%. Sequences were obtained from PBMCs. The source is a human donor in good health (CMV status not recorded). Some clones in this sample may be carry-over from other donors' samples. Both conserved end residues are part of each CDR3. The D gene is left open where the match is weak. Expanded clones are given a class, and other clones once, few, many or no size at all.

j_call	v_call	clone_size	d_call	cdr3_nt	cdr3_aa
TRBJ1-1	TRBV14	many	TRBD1	TGTGCCAGCAGCCAAAACCGGGACAGGGGTGGCAACACTGAAGCTTTCTTT	CASSQNRDRGGNTEAFF
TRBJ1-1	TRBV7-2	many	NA	TGTGCCAGCAGCTCCCAGGTTAACACTGAAGCTTTCTTT	CASSSQVNTEAFF
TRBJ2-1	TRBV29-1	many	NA	TGCAGCGTTTTGTTTTTGGTTAGCTCCTACAATGAGCAGTTCTTC	CSVLFLVSSYNEQFF
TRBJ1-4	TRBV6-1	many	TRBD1	TGTGCCAGCAGTCCGACAGGGGATGGACGGGAAAAACTGTTTTTT	CASSPTGDGREKLFF
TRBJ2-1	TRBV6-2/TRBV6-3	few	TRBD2	TGTGCCAGCAGTTACTCGATTAGCGGGGGGGCTTGGGAGCAGTTCTTC	CASSYSISGGAWEQFF
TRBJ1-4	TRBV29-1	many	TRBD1	TGCAGCGTAAGGACAGGGAGGGGAGAAAAACTGTTTTTT	CSVRTGRGEKLFF
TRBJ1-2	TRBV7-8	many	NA	TGTGCCAGCAGCTCCCGGGGGGTGGGCTACACCTTC	CASSSRGVGYTF
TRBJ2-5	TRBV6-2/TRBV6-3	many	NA	TGTGCCAGCAAGTTCGAAGTCGTAGGGGGGGACCAGTACTTC	CASKFEVVGGDQYF
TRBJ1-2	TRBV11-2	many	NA	TGTGCCAGCAGCTCCCCCCGCCGCAGGGGCTACACCTTC	CASSSPRRRGYTF
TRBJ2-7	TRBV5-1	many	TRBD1	TGCGCCAGCAGCTTGGGTACAAAACAGGGGTTCAACGAGCAGTACTTC	CASSLGTKQGFNEQYF
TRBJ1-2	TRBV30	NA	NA	TGTGCCTGGAGCCCAGTGAGCTACACCTTC	CAWSPVSYTF
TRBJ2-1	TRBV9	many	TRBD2	TGTGCCAGCAGCCTCCCCCCGGGGGGGCCCAATGAGCAGTTCTTC	CASSLPPGGPNEQFF
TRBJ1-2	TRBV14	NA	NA	TGTGCCAGCAGCACCCGGGTCGGCTATGGCTACACCTTC	CASSTRVGYGYTF
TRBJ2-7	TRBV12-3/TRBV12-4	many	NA	TGTGCCAGCAGCCAGGGTGGGGGCAGTTACTCCTTCTACGAGCAGTACTTC	CASSQGGGSYSFYEQYF
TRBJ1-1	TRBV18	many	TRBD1	TGTGCCAGCTCACCAACAGGGGAAGGATTAGGTGAAGCTTTCTTT	CASSPTGEGLGEAFF
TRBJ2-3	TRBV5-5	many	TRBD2	TGTGCCAGCAGCCCCGGACTAGCGGGGGGGCATGATACGCAGTATTTT	CASSPGLAGGHDTQYF
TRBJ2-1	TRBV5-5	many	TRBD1	TGTGCCAGCAGCATACGACAGGGGTTCAGCTCCTACAATGAGCAGTTCTTC	CASSIRQGFSSYNEQFF
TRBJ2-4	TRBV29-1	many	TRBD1	TGCAGCGCAGGACAGGGGGAAGGGGACATTCAGTACTTC	CSAGQGEGDIQYF
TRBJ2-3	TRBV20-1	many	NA	TGCAGTGCTAGAGATCTGAGAGAGGGGGGAGATACGCAGTATTTT	CSARDLREGGDTQYF
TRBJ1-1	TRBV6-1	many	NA	TGTGCCAGCAACTCAGGGGAGCGATACACTGAAGCTTTCTTT	CASNSGERYTEAFF
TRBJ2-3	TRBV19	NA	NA	TGTGCCAGTAGCCATCGGACGGCAGTCACAGATACGCAGTATTTT	CASSHRTAVTDTQYF
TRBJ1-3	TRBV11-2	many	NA	TGTGCCAGCAGCTTGGGGGCCTCTGGAAACACCATATATTTT	CASSLGASGNTIYF
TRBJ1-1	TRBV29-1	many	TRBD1	TGCAGCGCAGATTCCCCGGGACAGGGGGTTAAGGACACTGAAGCTTTCTTT	CSADSPGQGVKDTEAFF
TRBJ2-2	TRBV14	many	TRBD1	TGTGCCAGCAGCCAAGTCTCCGGGACAGTGGTCGGGGAGCTGTTTTTT	CASSQVSGTVVGELFF
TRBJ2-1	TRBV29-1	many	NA	TGCAGCTGTGCCGGGACGGAGATTAACAATGAGCAGTTCTTC	CSCAGTEINNEQFF